This T cell receptor beta chain was identified in a study of blood T cell repertoires in COVID-19. This clone appeared a few times. Germline V CDR1 and CDR2: SGHAT, FQNNGV. Trimming cost V 5 bases and J 1 base, with 14 bases left between them. The CDR3 length is 15 residues. Only in-frame clones appear in the TCRdb table, and some are missing; sequencing was by immunoSEQ multiplex PCR. The sample lists roughly 160,000 clones; about four fifths were seen once. Assignments of participants to cohorts depended upon their own reported clinical history. Among Cohort 3 donors, those recovered had two negative PCRs, clearance, or symptom resolution.

The chain uses TRBV11-2 and TRBJ1-1; tentative D call: TRBD1 (6 bases). The receptor comes from a woman in her sixties or seventies who had recovered from COVID-19. The sample was PBMCs or T cells enriched from blood (not recorded which). The CDR3 DNA sequence: TGTGCCAGCAGCAAGCCATGGGGACAGAACACTGAAGCTTTCTTT. Translation gives CASSKPWGQNTEAFF.